This TCR beta chain was recorded in a study of blood T cell repertoires in COVID-19 (dated by TCRdb to the early 2020s). For context, the study as a whole: The collaborator samples originated in the United States, Italy and Spain and spanned the acute and convalescent phases of COVID-19. Samples came from the ongoing ImmuneRACE study (first 160 participants) plus 1,254 subjects from 6 global collaborators. The material from the prospective study consisted of cDNA or gDNA derived from T cells, B-cell-depleted T cells, or PBMCs. Deeply sampled blood TCRbeta repertoires from subjects exposed to, actively infected with, or recovered from COVID-19 were included in the dataset. The repertoires were released in a freely available public database intended as a resource for research on the immune response to SARS-CoV-2. The sample metadata nearly always contained a de-identified subject ID, COVID-19 status, age in years and sex. HLA class I and class II types, where available, came from metadata supplied by the sample provider rather than from assay-based typing.

After removal of 5 bases from V and 0 bases from J, the junction retains 4 bases not matched to a gene. The CDR3 has 16 amino acids, counting the end cysteine and phenylalanine. The read is trimmed to its CDR3 DNA, 48 bases read in frame from base 1. Sequences LNHDA (CDR1) and SQIVND (CDR2) are obtained from the germline V gene (reference sequence). TCRbeta CDR3 regions were amplified from genomic DNA using the immunoSEQ Assay, a bias-controlled multiplex PCR. The published analysis was carried out like this. Nucleated cell counts per sample were estimated from amplification of reference gene primers within the assay. To quantify the absolute abundance of each unique TCRbeta CDR3 rearrangement, sequence reads were collapsed and filtered. For each sample, productive Simpson clonality was calculated as the square root of Simpson's diversity index over productive rearrangements. TCRdb stores this immuneACCESS table with in-frame sequences only. Part of the clones is absent; in the studies checked, under half of the shortfall reflects unresolved V genes, and no reason is known for the rest. The DNA was the basis for D and trimming; V, J and clone size are from that table. Present in this sample are roughly 190,000 clones, about 75% of which were seen just once. The top ten clonotypes cover 8.6% of the sample.

A word on this clone: Its antigen remains undetermined. One base away there is no much larger clone; base qualities are not given.

Whole blood was collected in K2EDTA tubes by collaborating institutions according to the institutions' own protocols. For TCRbeta analysis, collaborators shipped samples as frozen whole blood, isolated PBMCs, or DNA extracted from either of those sample types. The paper's findings and limits, for the study overall: Clinical and demographic metadata were provided uncurated, with the amount varying by source and participant.

This chain joins TRBV19 to TRBJ2-7, and 13 bases in between align with TRBD2. The TCR sequence derives from a woman aged 50 to 65 with active or convalescent COVID-19. The sequenced material came from peripheral blood. The nucleotide sequence reads TGTGCCAGTAGTCCTCGGACTAGCGGGAGCTCCTACGAGCAGTACTTC. It encodes CASSPRTSGSSYEQYF. This CDR3, with the reference TRBV19 and TRBJ2-7 proteins standing in past its ends, gives the full variable domain DGGITQSPKYLFRKEGQNVTLSCEQNLNHDAMYWYRQDPGQGLRLIYYSQIVNDFQKGDIAEGYSVSREKKESFPLTVTSAQKNPTAFYLCASSPRTSGSSYEQYFGPGTRLTVT.